The sequence of this TCR beta chain was determined in a study of T cells in localized non-small cell lung cancer. The study's findings and limits: Adjacent lung held a median 57 of the top 100 tumor clones.

The method was immunoSEQ multiplex PCR; TCRdb's version includes in-frame clones alone and lacks a portion of them. The sample lists fewer than 35,000 clones, roughly nine tenths seen once, with approximately 5.2% in the top ten. About this clone itself: Antigen specificity is unknown.

CDR1 and CDR2 from the germline V gene are SGHTA and FQGNSA. The CDR3 has 16 amino acids. With V trimmed by 1 base and J by 10 bases, 10 bases remained unmatched. The material sequenced was PBMCs, taken before any cancer treatment. The origin of this receptor is a man aged 40 to 75 with stage II lung adenocarcinoma. J is TRBJ2-1 and V is TRBV7-2, with 10 nucleotides matching TRBD2. CDR3 in DNA: TGTGCCAGCAGCTTAGTCGGGACTAGCGTTCAACAAGAGCAGTTCTTC. Translation gives CASSLVGTSVQQEQFF.